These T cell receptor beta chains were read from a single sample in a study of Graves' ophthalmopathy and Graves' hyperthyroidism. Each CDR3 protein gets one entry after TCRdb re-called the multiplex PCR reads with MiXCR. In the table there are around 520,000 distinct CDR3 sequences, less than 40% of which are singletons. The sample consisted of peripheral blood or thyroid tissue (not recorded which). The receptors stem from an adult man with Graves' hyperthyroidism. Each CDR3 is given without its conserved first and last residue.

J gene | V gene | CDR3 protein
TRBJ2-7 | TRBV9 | ASSPTTGVAYEQY
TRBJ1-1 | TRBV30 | AWRDRGGGTEAF
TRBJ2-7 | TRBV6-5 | ASSGQGAGGYEQY
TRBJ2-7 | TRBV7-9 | ASSNDPWTSYEQY
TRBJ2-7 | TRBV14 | ASSRTSGGEYEQY
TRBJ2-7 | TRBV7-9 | ASRSGTGNYEQY
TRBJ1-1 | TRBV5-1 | ASSWGQGRNTEAF
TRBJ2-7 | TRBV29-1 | SVEGQDRVPYEQY
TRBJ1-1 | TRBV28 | ASVTGHTEAF
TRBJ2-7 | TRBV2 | ASRGGTGEQY
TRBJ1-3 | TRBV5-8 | ASSPAGNTIY
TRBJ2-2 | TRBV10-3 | AISDLSGELF
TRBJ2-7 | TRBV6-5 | ASSSPGQGAWTYEQY
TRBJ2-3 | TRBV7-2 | ASSLTPFPAPSTDTQY
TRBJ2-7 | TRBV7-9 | ASTPLRQGPYEQY
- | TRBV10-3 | ASMREMVYNEQF
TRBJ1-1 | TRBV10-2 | ASSEPGLNTEAF
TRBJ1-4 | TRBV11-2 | ASSTGQGGIYEKLF
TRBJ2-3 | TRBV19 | ASSNRDRASNTQY
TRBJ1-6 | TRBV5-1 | ASSTGEGSPLH
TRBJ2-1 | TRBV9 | ASSASGLAGSSYNEQF
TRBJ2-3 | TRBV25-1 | ASSAGEDTQY
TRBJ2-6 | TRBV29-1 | SVEDSGANVLT
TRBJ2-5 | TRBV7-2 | ASSPRLAGLQETQY
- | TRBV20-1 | SASNAGRDNEQF
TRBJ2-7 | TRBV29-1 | SPQGGYYEQY
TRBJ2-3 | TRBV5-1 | ASSLWGQATDTQY
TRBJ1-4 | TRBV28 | ASSLNSDEKLF
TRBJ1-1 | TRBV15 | AIAPGAALTEAF
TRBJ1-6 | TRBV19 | ASSIVTGDSPLH
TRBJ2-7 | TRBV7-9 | ASSLQGPSYEQY
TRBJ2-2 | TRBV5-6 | ASSLGQGLIGELF
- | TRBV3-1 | ASSQDLLPGEQF
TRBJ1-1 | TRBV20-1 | SARQGSGKSVFNTEAF
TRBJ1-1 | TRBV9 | ASSVEDNRNTEAF
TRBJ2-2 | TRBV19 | ASKPTLGVAGELF
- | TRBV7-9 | ASSRDGVNEQF
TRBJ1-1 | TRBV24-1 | ATSDPGPGTEAF
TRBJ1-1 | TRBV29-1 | SVWSQGANTEAF
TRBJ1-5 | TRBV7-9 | ASGEWGNQAQH
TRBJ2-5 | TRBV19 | ASRVDGWSRETQY
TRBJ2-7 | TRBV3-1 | ASSQSRGLYEQY
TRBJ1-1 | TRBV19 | ASSPQERTEAF
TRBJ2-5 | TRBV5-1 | ASRKEGLETQY
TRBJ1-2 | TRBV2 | ASSGRGANYGYT
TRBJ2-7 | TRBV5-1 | ASSSDTGTAYYEQY
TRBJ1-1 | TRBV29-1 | SVVRGGYSEAF
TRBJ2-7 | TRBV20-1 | SATRQGYEQY
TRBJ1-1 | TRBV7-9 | ASSFQGLSDAGGRAF
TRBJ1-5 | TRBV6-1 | ASTGHFNQPQH
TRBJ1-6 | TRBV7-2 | ASSPLGQGSSPLH
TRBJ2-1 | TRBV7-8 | ASSFPGTGGNEQF
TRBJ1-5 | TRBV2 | ASSAGLSNQPQH
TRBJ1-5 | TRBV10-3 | AISESAGTNQPQH
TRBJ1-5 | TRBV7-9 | ASSLGEGIGNQPQH
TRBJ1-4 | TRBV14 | ASSQAAGDEKLF
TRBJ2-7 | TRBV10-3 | AISPGQLHSYEQY
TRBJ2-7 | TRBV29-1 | SVEGGGGKQY
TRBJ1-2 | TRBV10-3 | AISTEDRLDGYT
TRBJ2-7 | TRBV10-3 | AISENGGSRNYEQY